Listed here are 27 T cell receptor beta chains from one sample, sequenced in a study of blood T cell repertoires in COVID-19. Method: immunoSEQ multiplex PCR; TCRdb's copy keeps in-frame clones and lacks some. The table shows some 85,000 clones, with about 88% occurring only once. Sequenced input: peripheral blood. Receptors originate from a man aged 45 to 65 with acute or convalescent COVID-19.

The chain employs TRBV29-1 and TRBJ1-2; maybe TRBD1 (5 bases). Trimming removed 4 bases at V and 4 bases at J, with 10 bases between. This CDR3 has 12 amino acids. From germline, CDR1 is SQVTM and CDR2 ANQGSEA. The CDR3 protein is CSVVEGSYGYTF. CDR3 nucleotide sequence: TGCAGCGTTGTAGAGGGGAGCTATGGCTACACCTTC.

The chain carries TRBV30 and TRBJ1-5; 11 bases are a match to TRBD1. V was pared by 6 bases and J by 6 bases, with 7 bases of the junction left unmatched. Germline V gene lookup returns CDR1 GTSNPN and CDR2 SVGIG (reference sequence). CDR3 length: 14 amino acids. The CDR3, as DNA: TGTGCCTGCAAAGGACAGGGGGCATTTCAGCCCCAGCATTTT. The encoded protein is CACKGQGAFQPQHF.

This clone showed up just a few times. The chain is built from TRBV5-1 and TRBJ1-1, with TRBD1 as a possible D gene (5 bases). The germline V gene has CDR1 SGHRS and CDR2 YFSETQ. Trimming shortened V by 0 bases and J by 0 bases, and 12 bases separated the two germline ends. CDR3 length: 16 amino acids. CDR3 in amino acids: CASSLAGGSMNTEAFF. CDR3 bases: TGCGCCAGCAGCTTGGCCGGGGGGTCGATGAACACTGAAGCTTTCTTT.

This clone was found once. Other DNA variants within this sample encode the same CDR3. The chain links TRBV18 to TRBJ1-1; 7 nucleotides line up with TRBD1. CDR1 is KGHSH, CDR2 LQKENI, per germline. The junction had 3 bases not matched to a gene; V was cut back by 3 bases and J by 8 bases. This CDR3 spans 12 amino acids. CDR3 loop: CASSPGQEEAFF. In nucleotides, the CDR3 is TGTGCCAGCTCACCCGGACAGGAAGAAGCTTTCTTT.

This clone was counted a single time. The chain is built from TRBV3-1 (or the pseudogene TRBV3-2) and TRBJ1-1; D is undetermined. Germline V lookup: CDR1 LGHDT, CDR2 YNNKEL (reference sequence). Trimming pared 0 bases from V and 8 bases from J, leaving 10 bases between. This CDR3 region has 13 residues. CDR3 region: CASSQDFVREAFF. CDR3 nucleotide sequence: TGTGCCAGCAGCCAAGATTTCGTGAGGGAAGCTTTCTTT.

The V call is TRBV15, the J call TRBJ2-1; 14 nucleotides line up with TRBD2. The CDR3 is 17 amino acids. Germline V lookup: CDR1 LNHNV, CDR2 YYDKDF (reference sequence). J was trimmed by 2 bases and V by 3 bases; bases with no gene match: 3. Here the CDR3 reads CATSSGLAGGPYNEQFF. The CDR3 DNA is TGTGCCACCAGCAGCGGACTAGCGGGGGGCCCCTACAATGAGCAGTTCTTC.

The chain joins TRBV19 to TRBJ1-4; the D is unclear. Germline loops: CDR1 LNHDA, CDR2 SQIVND (reference sequence). This CDR3 spans 13 amino acids. Trimming left V 7 bases short and J 5 bases short, with 11 bases between. The CDR3: CASKKAVNEKLFF. CDR3 in DNA: TGTGCCAGTAAAAAGGCGGTAAATGAAAAACTGTTTTTT.

The J gene is TRBJ2-7, the V gene TRBV6-5; D is possibly TRBD1 (6 bases). V was pared by 4 bases and J by 3 bases, with 16 bases between. This CDR3 spans 15 amino acids. CDR1 MNHEY and CDR2 SVGAGI come from the germline V gene. The CDR3 loop is CASSLVGGANYEQYF. CDR3 nucleotides: TGTGCCAGCAGTTTGGTAGGGGGAGCCAACTACGAGCAGTACTTC.

The J gene is TRBJ1-2, the V gene TRBV27; D might be TRBD1 (5 bases). Germline CDR1 MNHEY, CDR2 SMNVEV (reference sequence). V gave up 0 bases and J gave up 5 bases, with 16 bases separating them. CDR3 size: 16 residues. For the CDR3, the DNA is TGTGCCAGCAGTTTATCAGGTCAGGGTCTGGGATATGGCTACACCTTC. This codes for CASSLSGQGLGYGYTF.

The rearrangement uses TRBV11-2 and TRBJ1-3; no clear D gene. Germline CDR1 SGHAT, CDR2 FQNNGV. This CDR3 is 16 amino acids long. V was cut by 1 base and J by 0 bases, with 10 bases left in between. The chain's CDR3 is CASSLVRVRSGNTIYF. The DNA of the CDR3 is TGTGCCAGCAGCTTAGTGAGGGTCCGCTCTGGAAACACCATATATTTT. The whole variable domain, remainder taken from reference TRBV11-2 and TRBJ1-3, is EAGVAQSPRYKIIEKRQSVAFWCNPISGHATLYWYQQILGQGPKLLIQFQNNGVVDDSQLPKDRFSAERLKGVDSTLKIQPAKLEDSAVYLCASSLVRVRSGNTIYFGEGSWLTVV.

The chain uses TRBV28 and TRBJ1-6, with D possibly being TRBD1 (6 bases). V was trimmed by 2 bases and J by 8 bases, leaving 16 bases between them. Germline loops: CDR1 MDHEN, CDR2 SYDVKM. The CDR3 runs 16 residues. The CDR3 bases are TGTGCCAGCAGTTTACCATCCGGGACACGTTATTCACCCCTCCACTTT. Its translation: CASSLPSGTRYSPLHF.

The CDR3 DNA reads TGCGCCAGCAGCCTGTCGACTAGGATGGTTGAGCAGTTCTTC. Amino acid sequence: CASSLSTRMVEQFF. The chain has TRBV5-1 and TRBJ2-1; the D gene is possibly TRBD2 (6 bases). CDR1 and CDR2 (germline): SGHRS, YFSETQ. Trimming left V 4 bases short and J 9 bases short, with 17 bases between. There are 14 residues in the CDR3.

This clone came up once. The chain is built from TRBV7-9 and TRBJ2-1, with TRBD2 matching over 12 bases. Losses at the gene ends were 3 bases for V and 2 bases for J; bases not matched to a gene: 5. Germline CDR1 reads SEHNR; CDR2 reads FQNEAQ (reference sequence). The CDR3 loop spans 17 amino acids. CDR3 coding DNA: TGTGCCAGCAGCTTCCCGACTAGCGGGGGCCCCTACAATGAGCAGTTCTTC. Protein product: CASSFPTSGGPYNEQFF.

The CDR3 sequence is CASVYGTEQFF. The DNA for the CDR3 is TGTGCCAGTGTTTACGGGACAGAGCAGTTCTTC. This chain uses TRBV27 with TRBJ2-1; TRBD1 is a possible D gene (6 bases). Trimming pared 9 bases from V and 10 bases from J, leaving 13 bases between. Germline CDR1 reads MNHEY; CDR2 reads SMNVEV (reference sequence). The CDR3 spans 11 residues.

This chain uses TRBV7-9 with TRBJ1-2, with unresolved D. The CDR3 has 16 amino acids. V lost 3 bases and J lost 7, with 21 bases in between. CDR1 is SEHNR and CDR2 is FQNEAQ in the germline V gene (reference sequence). Here the CDR3 DNA reads TGTGCCAGCAGCTTTTCCCCTACCCGTGAATGGTCTGGCTACACCTTC. This translates into CASSFSPTREWSGYTF. The whole variable domain, filled in from reference TRBV7-9 and TRBJ1-2, reads DTGVSQNPRHKITKRGQNVTFRCDPISEHNRLYWYRQTLGQGPEFLTYFQNEAQLEKSRLLSDRFSAERPKGSFSTLEIQRTEQGDSAMYLCASSFSPTREWSGYTFGSGTRLTVV.

This chain uses TRBV19 with TRBJ2-2, with 10 bases matching TRBD2. Germline loops: CDR1 LNHDA, CDR2 SQIVND (reference sequence). The CDR3 loop spans 16 amino acids. V lost 3 bases to trimming and J lost 7 bases; unmatched junction nucleotides: 8. The DNA for the CDR3 is TGTGCCAGTAGTATCAAAGCGGGGGGGCCTGTCGGGGAGCTGTTTTTT. Translating gives CASSIKAGGPVGELFF.

The chain recombines TRBV5-1 with TRBJ1-5; tentative D call: TRBD1 (6 bases). Trimming stripped 0 bases from V and 8 bases from J, with 12 bases between. The CDR3 extends over 14 amino acids. The V gene's germline CDR1 is SGHRS and CDR2 YFSETQ. The CDR3 protein is CASSLGTQGKPQHF. As DNA, the CDR3 is TGCGCCAGCAGCTTGGGAACCCAGGGGAAGCCCCAGCATTTT.

The chain uses TRBV25-1 and TRBJ1-2; no clear D gene. The V and J ends lost 6 bases and 2 bases respectively, with 13 bases between them. CDR3 length: 14 residues. Germline lookup yields CDR1 MGHDK and CDR2 SYGVNS. Written as DNA, the CDR3 is TGTGCCAGCAGGCCCGGGAACTTCAACTATGGCTACACCTTC. Translation: CASRPGNFNYGYTF.

The chain carries TRBV5-4 and TRBJ2-1; 10 bases match TRBD2. The CDR3 contains 14 residues. Germline V gives CDR1 SGHNT, CDR2 YYREEE (reference sequence). The V gene end was trimmed by 6 bases and the J gene end by 6 bases; junction bases not matched to a gene: 6. The CDR3 protein is CASNSAGGRNEQFF. DNA for the CDR3: TGTGCCAGCAACTCAGCGGGGGGGCGCAATGAGCAGTTCTTC.

Concerning this clone: Other DNA sequences in this specimen translate into the identical CDR3. The chain is built from TRBV4-2 and TRBJ2-3, with no clear D. Trimming took 1 base from V and 0 from J, leaving 8 bases between them. CDR1 is LGHNA and CDR2 is YNFKEQ in the germline V gene. There are 15 residues in the CDR3. CDR3 sequence reads: CASSQGADSTDTQYF. The CDR3 DNA is TGTGCCAGCAGCCAAGGCGCCGATAGCACAGATACGCAGTATTTT.

V gene TRBV3-1 (or the pseudogene TRBV3-2) combines with J gene TRBJ1-4; TRBD1 is a possible D gene (5 bases). This CDR3 is built from 14 residues. Germline values: CDR1 LGHDT, CDR2 YNNKEL (reference sequence). V lost 4 bases and J lost 4, with 10 bases in between. The CDR3 sequence: CASSLGVDNEKLFF. The CDR3 nucleotides are TGTGCCAGCAGCCTAGGGGTCGATAATGAAAAACTGTTTTTT.

The V call is TRBV19, the J call TRBJ1-6; D remains unclear. Trimming removed 5 bases from V and 8 bases from J, with 13 bases in between. Germline V gene sequence: CDR1 LNHDA, CDR2 SQIVND (reference sequence). This CDR3 has 14 amino acids. The CDR3 nucleotides read TGTGCCAGTAGTGCTCGGACGGACTATTCACCCCTCCACTTT. Translated, it gives CASSARTDYSPLHF. Drawing the rest from reference TRBV19 and TRBJ1-6, the complete variable domain is DGGITQSPKYLFRKEGQNVTLSCEQNLNHDAMYWYRQDPGQGLRLIYYSQIVNDFQKGDIAEGYSVSREKKESFPLTVTSAQKNPTAFYLCASSARTDYSPLHFGNGTRLTVT.

In its sample, this clone was seen once. The rearrangement joins TRBV5-4 to TRBJ2-3; 9 bases agree with TRBD1. This CDR3 has 15 residues. Germline trimming cut 8 bases from V and 1 base from J; bases unmatched to any gene: 8. From germline, CDR1 is SGHNT and CDR2 YYREEE (reference sequence). DNA of the CDR3: TGTGCCAGAGTTCGGCGGACAGGGGGCACAGATACGCAGTATTTT. Amino acids: CARVRRTGGTDTQYF.

The rearrangement joins TRBV6-5 to TRBJ1-2; TRBD1 might be the D (6 bases). The CDR3 totals 13 residues. V lost 7 bases and J lost 2, with 11 bases in between. The V gene's germline CDR1 is MNHEY and CDR2 SVGAGI. The DNA for the CDR3 is TGTGCCAGCACCGGGACACTAAACTATGGCTACACCTTC. It specifies CASTGTLNYGYTF.

The genes are TRBV19 and TRBJ1-2; no firm D call. This CDR3 spans 14 amino acids. Germline lookup yields CDR1 LNHDA and CDR2 SQIVND (reference sequence). The V end was cut by 0 bases, the J end by 4 bases, with 9 bases between. The CDR3 DNA is TGTGCCAGTAGTATAGAGCGCGGGCTCTATGGCTACACCTTC. The encoded protein is CASSIERGLYGYTF.

V gene TRBV3-1 (or the pseudogene TRBV3-2) combines with J gene TRBJ1-1; the match to TRBD1 covers 7 bases. The CDR3 consists of 14 residues. V gave up 1 base and J gave up 5 bases; unmatched junction bases: 4. Germline V CDR1 and CDR2: LGHDT, YNNKEL (reference sequence). The CDR3 loop reads CASSQGTGRTEAFF. The CDR3 coding sequence is TGTGCCAGCAGCCAAGGGACAGGAAGGACTGAAGCTTTCTTT.

This clone turned up a few times. The rearrangement links TRBV25-1 to TRBJ1-6; 8 bases agree with TRBD1. This CDR3 spans 16 amino acids. With V trimmed by 3 bases and J by 8 bases, 9 bases remained unmatched. CDR1 is MGHDK, CDR2 SYGVNS, per germline. CDR3 sequence: CASSDSGQGMDSPLHF. The DNA of the CDR3 is TGTGCCAGCAGTGACTCTGGACAGGGAATGGATTCACCCCTCCACTTT.